The 32 T cell receptor beta chains below all came from one sample that was sequenced in a study of control samples from healthy donors and cancer patients. Data came from immunoSEQ multiplex PCR; TCRdb stores just in-frame clones and leaves some out. The sample yields roughly 59,000 clones, 92% seen once. The sample consisted of PBMCs. These receptors all stem from a man in his forties with colorectal cancer.

V usage is TRBV5-8 and J usage is TRBJ1-6; weak D call: TRBD1 (6 bases). V lost 5 bases to trimming and J lost 7 bases, with 13 bases between them. CDR1 is SGHTS, CDR2 YDEGEE, per germline. The CDR3 consists of 14 residues. The CDR3 bases are TGTGCCAGCAGATTGACAGGCTTCAATTCACCCCTCCACTTT. Translating gives CASRLTGFNSPLHF.

The V gene is TRBV10-3, the J gene TRBJ2-3; D unresolved. CDR1 is ENHRY and CDR2 is SYGVKD in the germline V gene. This CDR3 region has 14 residues. The V end lost 2 bases, the J end lost 3 bases, and 9 bases lay between the germline ends. In DNA form, the CDR3 reads TGTGCCATCAGTGAGCTCGGCCTGACAGATACGCAGTATTTT. Protein sequence: CAISELGLTDTQYF.

This chain joins TRBV21-1 and TRBJ2-3; TRBD1 was called by the table and not checked on the DNA. TRBV21-1 is described as a pseudogene. This CDR3 is built from 18 residues. CDR3 DNA sequence: TGTGCCAGCAGCAAAGGCGTCGGAGACAGGGGCGGCACAGATACGCAGTATTTT. Amino acid sequence: CASSKGVGDRGGTDTQYF.

In its sample, this clone was seen once. The chain recombines TRBV4-1 with TRBJ2-1, with D unresolved. The germline CDR1 and CDR2 sequences are MGHRA and YSYEKL. This CDR3 spans 15 amino acids. V gave up 0 bases and J gave up 1 base, with 7 bases separating them. The CDR3 loop reads CASSQDQISYNEQFF. The CDR3, as DNA: TGCGCCAGCAGCCAAGATCAGATATCCTACAATGAGCAGTTCTTC.

The gene calls are TRBV7-2 and TRBJ1-1; the match to TRBD1 covers 8 bases. This CDR3 is 14 amino acids long. V was clipped by 5 bases and J by 1 base; unmatched bases: 3. The germline gives CDR1 SGHTA, CDR2 FQGNSA. In nucleotides, the CDR3 is TGTGCCAGCAGCATGGACAGGGCGAACACTGAAGCTTTCTTT. Translated: CASSMDRANTEAFF.

This rearrangement joins TRBV11-1 to TRBJ2-3, with D possibly being TRBD2 (5 bases). This CDR3 comprises 15 residues. V was pared by 8 bases and J by 3 bases, with 18 bases between. Germline values: CDR1 SGHAT, CDR2 FQDESV (reference sequence). This chain's CDR3 is CASGTGDLVTDTQYF. In nucleotides, the CDR3 is TGTGCCAGCGGTACCGGGGATCTAGTGACAGATACGCAGTATTTT.

A word on this clone: The junction differs from germline at one of its ends, possibly a read error. The chain is built from TRBV6-2 or TRBV6-3 and TRBJ2-5; 12 nucleotides match TRBD2. Per the germline V gene, CDR1 is MNHEY and CDR2 is SVGEGT. The CDR3 extends over 18 amino acids. CDR3 loop: CASSNSVRLAGARETQYF. In DNA, the CDR3 is TGTGCCAGCAGTAACTCCGTTCGACTAGCGGGGGCCAGAGAGACCCAGTACTTC.

The genes are TRBV4-2 and TRBJ2-7, with D possibly TRBD1 on 6 matching bases. V lost 4 bases to trimming and J lost 2 bases, with 12 bases between them. Germline V gene lookup returns CDR1 LGHNA and CDR2 YNFKEQ. CDR3 size: 14 residues. This CDR3 reads CASSPGTSTYEQYF. As DNA, the CDR3 is TGTGCCAGCAGCCCCGGGACATCGACCTACGAGCAGTACTTC.

Remarks on this clone: The same CDR3 arises from other DNA sequences in this sample as well. V and J are TRBV27 and TRBJ1-1, with no clear D. Per germline, CDR1 MNHEY and CDR2 SMNVEV (reference sequence). V lost 2 bases and J lost 1, with 5 bases in between. The CDR3 length is 13 residues. CDR3: CASSLRRNTEAFF. The CDR3 DNA reads TGTGCCAGCAGTTTACGAAGGAACACTGAAGCTTTCTTT.

This rearrangement joins TRBV7-2 to TRBJ1-4; D call uncertain. This CDR3 spans 13 amino acids. Germline values: CDR1 SGHTA, CDR2 FQGNSA. Trimming took off 4 bases at V and 8 bases at J, with 11 bases between the two ends. For the CDR3, the DNA is TGTGCCAGCAGCTCGAACAGAAACGAAAAACTGTTTTTT. This sequence encodes CASSSNRNEKLFF.

The CDR3: CASSQGQGLTGELFF. CDR3 DNA sequence: TGTGCCAGCAGCCAGGGACAGGGTCTCACCGGGGAGCTGTTTTTT. The V and J genes are TRBV9 and TRBJ2-2; 9 nucleotides line up with TRBD1. Trimming at V came to 4 bases and at J to 4 bases, leaving 5 bases not matched to a gene. Looked up from germline, CDR1 is SGDLS and CDR2 is YYNGEE. This CDR3 spans 15 amino acids. The whole variable domain, filled in from reference TRBV9 and TRBJ2-2, reads DSGVTQTPKHLITATGQRVTLRCSPRSGDLSVYWYQQSLDQGLQFLIQYYNGEERAKGNILERFSAQQFPDLHSELNLSSLELGDSALYFCASSQGQGLTGELFFGEGSRLTVL.

The chain employs TRBV3-1 (or the pseudogene TRBV3-2) and TRBJ1-1; perhaps TRBD1 as D (6 bases). The CDR3 has 16 residues. Germline-derived CDR1 and CDR2 are LGHDT and YNNKEL (reference sequence). With 0 bases removed from V and 3 bases from J, the gap between germline ends came to 14 bases. The CDR3 protein is CASSQEFRGGYTEAFF. The CDR3 nucleotides are TGTGCCAGCAGCCAAGAGTTCAGGGGAGGCTACACTGAAGCTTTCTTT.

V is TRBV9 and J is TRBJ2-3; 8 bases fit TRBD2. After removal of 3 bases from V and 1 base from J, the junction contained 7 bases not matched to a gene. CDR1 is SGDLS and CDR2 is YYNGEE in the germline V gene. The CDR3 sequence is 16 residues long. CDR3 sequence (DNA): TGTGCCAGCAGCGCGTCGGGGGGGCGGGGCACAGATACGCAGTATTTT. This encodes CASSASGGRGTDTQYF.

The sample holds a few counts of this clone. This chain connects TRBV12-3 or TRBV12-4 to TRBJ2-3; TRBD1 is a possible D gene (6 bases). The CDR3 runs 13 residues. The V end was cut by 7 bases, the J end by 3 bases, with 11 bases between. DNA of the CDR3: TGTGCCAGCAACCCAGGGGCGACAGATACGCAGTATTTT. Amino acid sequence: CASNPGATDTQYF.

The J gene is TRBJ1-1, the V gene TRBV4-2; no reliable D call. The CDR3 spans 13 residues. V lost 2 bases, J lost 0 bases, and 4 bases lay in between. Germline V CDR1 and CDR2: LGHNA, YNFKEQ. The CDR3: CASSQSVNTEAFF. For the CDR3, the DNA is TGTGCCAGCAGCCAATCCGTGAACACTGAAGCTTTCTTT.

The J gene is TRBJ1-2, the V gene TRBV10-1, with a possible D match to TRBD1 (6 bases). The V and J ends lost 9 bases and 9 bases respectively, with 17 bases between them. From germline, CDR1 is WNHNN and CDR2 SYGVQD (reference sequence). The CDR3 contains 12 residues. CDR3 protein: CASADSSLRYTF. CDR3 nucleotide sequence: TGCGCCAGTGCGGACAGCTCCCTCCGCTACACCTTC.

This clone was seen a few times. The chain recombines TRBV7-9 with TRBJ1-6; D possibly corresponds to TRBD1 (5 bases). This CDR3 spans 14 amino acids. V lost 1 base and J 7 bases, leaving 8 bases between the germline ends. Germline CDR1 is SEHNR and CDR2 is FQNEAQ (reference sequence). CDR3 residues: CASSLGQNNSPLHF. CDR3 sequence (DNA): TGTGCCAGCAGCTTAGGACAGAACAATTCACCCCTCCACTTT.

This clone has a single count. The chain links TRBV7-8 to TRBJ1-3; no clear D gene. V lost 1 base and J 2 bases, leaving 9 bases between the germline ends. This CDR3 spans 15 amino acids. Germline V gene sequence: CDR1 SGHVS, CDR2 FQNEAQ. The CDR3 reads CASSLVIQPGNTIYF. In nucleotides, the CDR3 is TGTGCCAGCAGCTTAGTTATACAGCCTGGAAACACCATATATTTT.

The rearrangement uses TRBV7-8 and TRBJ1-6; TRBD1 aligns across 7 bases. Germline V CDR1 and CDR2: SGHVS, FQNEAQ. This CDR3 has 19 residues. V lost 4 bases, J lost 5 bases, and 17 bases stayed unmatched. The CDR3 DNA reads as TGTGCCAGCAGCTACCGATACGGCAGGGGGGAGGCTGATAATTCACCCCTCCACTTT. Protein product: CASSYRYGRGEADNSPLHF.

The V call is TRBV19, the J call TRBJ2-5; D remains ambiguous. V gave up 2 bases and J gave up 2 bases, with 9 bases separating them. CDR1 is LNHDA and CDR2 is SQIVND in the germline V gene (reference sequence). The CDR3 runs 14 residues. In DNA form, the CDR3 reads TGTGCCAGTAGTATACCCCGGAGACAAGAGACCCAGTACTTC. Its translation: CASSIPRRQETQYF.

This chain uses TRBV5-8 with TRBJ2-2, with TRBD2 identical over 8 bases. CDR1 is SGHTS, CDR2 YDEGEE, per germline. CDR3 size: 15 residues. Trimming cost V 5 bases and J 4 bases; bases outside gene matches: 7. The CDR3 DNA is TGTGCCAGCAGACACGGGACTAGAGGCACCGGGGAGCTGTTTTTT. Translating it yields CASRHGTRGTGELFF. Complete variable domain (other parts from reference TRBV5-8 and TRBJ2-2): EAGVTQSPTHLIKTRGQQATLRCSPISGHTSVYWYQQALGLGLQFLLWYDEGEERNRGNFPPRFSGRQFPNYSSELNVNALELEDSALYLCASRHGTRGTGELFFGEGSRLTVL.

CDR3 sequence (DNA): TGTGCCAGCAGCGTCTCAGGGGGGGATCAGCCCCAGCATTTT. It yields the protein CASSVSGGDQPQHF. This chain links TRBV9 with TRBJ1-5, with TRBD1 matching over 7 bases. Trimming cost V 2 bases and J 5 bases; bases outside gene matches: 4. Germline CDR1 and CDR2: SGDLS and YYNGEE. The CDR3 consists of 14 residues.

This clone appeared a single time. This chain links TRBV19 with TRBJ2-5; TRBD1 matches at 10 bases. V shed 3 bases and J 6 bases; nucleotides not matched to a gene: 4. CDR3 length: 14 amino acids. The germline V gene encodes CDR1 LNHDA and CDR2 SQIVND (reference sequence). The CDR3, as DNA: TGTGCCAGTAGTATGGGACAGGGGATGCAGACCCAGTACTTC. This translates into CASSMGQGMQTQYF.

The chain links TRBV9 to TRBJ2-1; TRBD2 matches 7 bases. Germline V CDR1 and CDR2: SGDLS, YYNGEE. V lost 4 bases, J lost 4 bases, and 11 bases stayed unmatched. The CDR3 loop spans 16 amino acids. This CDR3 is CASSPTQLASYNEQFF. The DNA for the CDR3 is TGTGCCAGCAGCCCGACGCAACTAGCGTCGTACAATGAGCAGTTCTTC.

The chain links TRBV30 to TRBJ1-6; the D is unclear. The length of the CDR3 is 15 residues. Germline-derived CDR1 and CDR2 are GTSNPN and SVGIG (reference sequence). V lost 1 base to trimming and J lost 7 bases, with 14 bases between them. CDR3 in DNA: TGTGCCTGGAGTGATCAGGTCGTAGGCAATTCACCCCTCCACTTT. Translation: CAWSDQVVGNSPLHF.

The V call is TRBV6-1, the J call TRBJ1-5; unclear D gene. The CDR3 runs 17 residues. Trimming took off 2 bases at V and 2 bases at J, with 16 bases between the two ends. Germline V gene sequence: CDR1 MNHNS, CDR2 SASEGT. CDR3 sequence (DNA): TGTGCCAGCAGTGAATGGGGTGGGTCAGACCGCAATCAGCCCCAGCATTTT. It specifies CASSEWGGSDRNQPQHF.

The rearrangement links TRBV7-6 to TRBJ1-5; unclear D gene. The CDR3 length is 13 residues. Germline V lookup: CDR1 SGHVS, CDR2 FNYEAQ. Trimming left V 3 bases short and J 9 bases short, with 12 bases between. This CDR3 reads CASSFGERRPQHF. The CDR3 nucleotides read TGTGCCAGCAGCTTTGGCGAAAGAAGGCCCCAGCATTTT.

The chain couples TRBV19 to TRBJ1-5; no reliable D call. CDR3 length equals 15 residues. Germline V gene lookup returns CDR1 LNHDA and CDR2 SQIVND (reference sequence). Deletions cut 1 base from V and 0 bases from J, with 7 bases between. CDR3 amino acids: CASSIAGDSNQPQHF. The CDR3 DNA sequence: TGTGCCAGTAGTATAGCCGGGGATAGCAATCAGCCCCAGCATTTT. The full variable domain, with the rest looked up from reference TRBV19 and TRBJ1-5, is DGGITQSPKYLFRKEGQNVTLSCEQNLNHDAMYWYRQDPGQGLRLIYYSQIVNDFQKGDIAEGYSVSREKKESFPLTVTSAQKNPTAFYLCASSIAGDSNQPQHFGDGTRLSIL.

The genes are TRBV18 and TRBJ2-1, with 13 bases aligning to TRBD2. Germline V CDR1 and CDR2: KGHSH, LQKENI. V gave up 3 bases and J gave up 4 bases; unmatched junction bases: 3. The CDR3 covers 16 residues. This CDR3 is CASSPQTSGGYNEQFF. The CDR3 DNA reads TGTGCCAGCTCACCCCAGACTAGCGGGGGGTACAATGAGCAGTTCTTC. Filled out from reference TRBV18 and TRBJ2-1, the complete variable domain reads NAGVMQNPRHLVRRRGQEARLRCSPMKGHSHVYWYRQLPEEGLKFMVYLQKENIIDESGMPKERFSAEFPKEGPSILRIQQVVRGDSAAYFCASSPQTSGGYNEQFFGPGTRLTVL.

The V gene is TRBV9, the J gene TRBJ2-1, with 10 bases matching TRBD1. The CDR3 is made up of 15 amino acids. J lost 8 bases, V lost 1 base, and 6 bases had no gene match. Looked up from germline, CDR1 is SGDLS and CDR2 is YYNGEE. The CDR3 region is CASSVRGQGVYEQFF. CDR3 nucleotide sequence: TGTGCCAGCAGCGTAAGAGGACAGGGGGTGTATGAGCAGTTCTTC.

The gene calls are TRBV19 and TRBJ1-2; no definite D call. The CDR3 runs 14 residues. Trimming left V 4 bases short and J 7 bases short, with 16 bases between. Germline CDR1 is LNHDA and CDR2 is SQIVND (reference sequence). This chain's CDR3 is CASSTAGGKAGYTF. The CDR3, as DNA: TGTGCCAGTAGTACAGCCGGAGGGAAGGCTGGCTACACCTTC.

The chain combines TRBV5-1 with TRBJ1-1; no firm D call. This CDR3 has 14 amino acids. CDR1 SGHRS and CDR2 YFSETQ come from the germline V gene. Trimming took 1 base from V and 4 from J, leaving 11 bases between them. CDR3 in amino acids: CASSLSVGGTEAFF. The CDR3 DNA reads TGCGCCAGCAGCTTGTCGGTGGGAGGCACTGAAGCTTTCTTT.